The 13 T cell receptor beta chains given below trace back to one sample, sequenced in a study of PD-1 blockade in classical Hodgkin lymphoma (dated by TCRdb to 2018 to 2021). Receptor amplification or capture employed the immunoSEQ multiplex PCR assay. The table was pulled from immuneACCESS by TCRdb, which kept in-frame rearrangements only. Such tables lose some clones; where checked, under half of the loss comes from unresolved V genes, and the rest has no known cause. The sample data list about 110,000 clones, and around 90% of these were observed just once. The ten largest clonotypes hold under 20% of the sample. Explained via the paper, the time point label denotes: cycle 4 day 1 (C4D1), after more than five weeks of nivolumab. All trial patients had relapsed after autologous stem cell transplantation, with cohorts A, B and C differing in prior brentuximab vedotin exposure. The sequences come from peripheral blood mononuclear cells (PBMCs), collected before the fourth cycle of nivolumab. These receptors came from a human donor with classical Hodgkin lymphoma.

V and J are TRBV27 and TRBJ2-1; D call uncertain. Germline values: CDR1 MNHEY, CDR2 SMNVEV (reference sequence). The CDR3 consists of 13 residues. The V and J ends lost 0 bases and 5 bases respectively, with 5 bases between them. The CDR3 bases are TGTGCCAGCAGTTTATCGGCAGACAATGAGCAGTTCTTC. Protein product: CASSLSADNEQFF.

The sample holds many counts of this clone. The J gene is TRBJ1-1, the V gene TRBV19; D not resolved. Trimming removed 6 bases at V and 4 bases at J, with 18 bases between. The CDR3 sequence is 15 residues long. Germline V lookup: CDR1 LNHDA, CDR2 SQIVND (reference sequence). The DNA of the CDR3 is TGTGCCAGTAGGGTTTATCGGCAGGTGAGCACTGAAGCTTTCTTT. It yields the protein CASRVYRQVSTEAFF.

The rearrangement links TRBV7-9 to TRBJ2-1, with D tentatively TRBD1 or TRBD2 (5 bases each). The ends were cut back, 2 bases at V and 14 bases at J, with 10 bases in the middle. The CDR3 runs to 11 residues. Germline V CDR1 and CDR2: SEHNR, FQNEAQ (reference sequence). The CDR3 DNA is TGTGCCAGCAGCTTATGGGGGTCCAAGTTCTTC. Amino acid sequence: CASSLWGSKFF.

The rearrangement uses TRBV13 and TRBJ1-2, with a possible D match to TRBD1 (5 bases). V was cut by 6 bases and J by 3 bases, with 14 bases left in between. This CDR3 has 14 amino acids. Germline assignment: CDR1 PRHDT and CDR2 FYEKMQ (reference sequence). The CDR3 is CASRSTGTDYGYTF. The CDR3 DNA follows: TGTGCCAGCAGGTCGACCGGGACTGACTATGGCTACACCTTC. The variable domain in full, completed from reference TRBV13 and TRBJ1-2, reads AAGVIQSPRHLIKEKRETATLKCYPIPRHDTVYWYQQGPGQDPQFLISFYEKMQSDKGSIPDRFSAQQFSDYHSELNMSSLELGDSALYFCASRSTGTDYGYTFGSGTRLTVV.

V is TRBV27 and J is TRBJ2-1; 12 bases align to TRBD2. Germline V gives CDR1 MNHEY, CDR2 SMNVEV (reference sequence). This CDR3 has 14 amino acids. The trim removed 8 bases at V and 4 bases at J, leaving 3 bases unmatched. CDR3 loop: CASVGLAGYNEQFF. The CDR3 region has the DNA TGTGCCAGCGTGGGACTAGCGGGTTACAATGAGCAGTTCTTC.

This clone appeared once. In DNA, the CDR3 is TGCGCCAGCAGCCCCGAGTCCGACAGGGGGCATGAAAAACTGTTTTTT. Translated: CASSPESDRGHEKLFF. The chain carries TRBV4-1 and TRBJ1-4, with TRBD1 identical over 10 bases. The CDR3 contains 16 residues. Trimming cost V 4 bases and J 6 bases; bases outside gene matches: 8. Germline V gene lookup returns CDR1 MGHRA and CDR2 YSYEKL.

The chain joins TRBV28 to TRBJ1-5; the match to TRBD1 covers 8 bases. Germline V gene lookup returns CDR1 MDHEN and CDR2 SYDVKM. The CDR3 contains 18 residues. The junction had 10 bases not matched to a gene; V was cut back by 3 bases and J by 0 bases. DNA of the CDR3: TGTGCCAGCAGTTTTCAGGACAGGGATCTTTATAGCAATCAGCCCCAGCATTTT. It translates to CASSFQDRDLYSNQPQHF.

The chain has TRBV6-1 and TRBJ2-3, with unresolved D. CDR3 length: 13 amino acids. The V gene lost 2 bases and the J gene lost 2 bases, with 5 bases spanning the gap. Per the germline V gene, CDR1 is MNHNS and CDR2 is SASEGT. CDR3: CASSELSTDTQYF. The CDR3 coding sequence is TGTGCCAGCAGTGAATTGTCCACAGATACGCAGTATTTT.

This clone is a singleton in its sample. This sequence joins TRBV15 and TRBJ1-2, with TRBD1 matching 7 bases. V lost 7 bases to trimming and J lost 2 bases; unmatched junction nucleotides: 7. The CDR3 has 14 amino acids. Germline CDR1 and CDR2: LNHNV and YYDKDF (reference sequence). The CDR3 region has the DNA TGTGCCACCACCCCGGGACAGACGAACTATGGCTACACCTTC. The encoded protein is CATTPGQTNYGYTF.

This clone came up once. The CDR3 spells CASSVTSGNHEQFF. CDR3 coding DNA: TGTGCCAGCAGCGTAACTAGCGGGAATCATGAGCAGTTCTTC. The V gene is TRBV9, the J gene TRBJ2-1, with 10 bases identical to TRBD2. Per the germline V gene, CDR1 is SGDLS and CDR2 is YYNGEE. CDR3 size: 14 residues. V lost 1 base and J lost 8; bases outside the gene matches: 3.

V is TRBV6-1 and J is TRBJ2-1; 8 positions match TRBD1. With V trimmed by 10 bases and J by 0 bases, 5 bases remained unmatched. The germline gives CDR1 MNHNS, CDR2 SASEGT. This CDR3 is built from 14 residues. In nucleotides, the CDR3 is TGTGCCACCTTGACAGGGGCCTCCTACAATGAGCAGTTCTTC. Its translation: CATLTGASYNEQFF.

The rearrangement links TRBV7-2 to TRBJ2-7, with 11 nucleotides matching TRBD2. CDR3 length equals 15 residues. The V gene end was trimmed by 6 bases and the J gene end by 2 bases; junction bases not matched to a gene: 6. Germline CDR1 SGHTA, CDR2 FQGNSA. This CDR3 is CASRAASGRTYEQYF. CDR3 DNA: TGTGCCAGCAGAGCTGCTAGCGGGAGGACCTACGAGCAGTACTTC.

The chain carries TRBV5-5 and TRBJ1-1; 11 bases align to TRBD1. This CDR3 is built from 17 residues. J gave up 5 bases and V 1 base, and 10 bases lay outside the gene matches. The germline V gene has CDR1 SGHKS and CDR2 YYEKEE (reference sequence). CDR3 residues: CASSLWTGGALRTEAFF. For the CDR3, the DNA is TGTGCCAGCAGCTTGTGGACAGGGGGCGCCCTCCGGACTGAAGCTTTCTTT. Looking up the rest from reference TRBV5-5 and TRBJ1-1 gives the full variable domain: DAGVTQSPTHLIKTRGQQVTLRCSPISGHKSVSWYQQVLGQGPQFIFQYYEKEERGRGNFPDRFSARQFPNYSSELNVNALLLGDSALYLCASSLWTGGALRTEAFFGQGTRLTVV.